Here is one T cell receptor (beta chain) with its context. This sample is drawn from a study of T cells after yellow fever vaccination. The CDR3 runs to 17 residues. Trimming removed 3 bases from V and 2 bases from J; junction bases left unmatched: 11. Germline V CDR1 and CDR2: KGHSH, LQKENI. From the 5' RACE reads, TCRdb called clonotypes with MiXCR, one entry per CDR3 protein. This repertoire shows more than 350,000 distinct CDR3 sequences, under 14% found once; its top ten account for around 19%. This TCR derives from a man between 18 and 29 years old who received the YFV17D yellow fever vaccine. This sample comprised PBMCs, obtained on the day of the first yellow fever vaccination. V is TRBV18 and J is TRBJ1-1, with TRBD1 identical over 8 bases. The CDR3: CASSPNQGALANTEAFF. The CDR3 coding sequence is TGTGCCAGCTCACCTAACCAGGGGGCATTGGCAAACACTGAAGCTTTCTTT.